These 22 T cell receptor beta chains came from one sample sequenced in a study of regulatory T cells in long-lasting Graves disease. Documented time point: newly diagnosed GD, antithyroid drugs for less than 3 months. Scientists built the TCR library using RNA that was extracted from PBMCs. Assembly of TCR beta libraries relied on iRepertoire HTBI primers together with Arm-PCR of CDR3 regions. A single record per CDR3 protein comes from TCRdb applying MiXCR to the multiplex PCR reads. Seen here are hundreds of thousands of distinct CDR3 sequences, less than 15% observed once, and the top ten hold 8% to 10%. This same sample was also part of a study on T cells in Graves' hyperthyroidism and ophthalmopathy.

The material sequenced was peripheral blood mononuclear cells (PBMCs), taken at new diagnosis, from a patient treated with antithyroid drugs. Every receptor here comes from a man under 40 with Graves disease.

This rearrangement joins TRBV18 to TRBJ2-7; 10 nucleotides agree with TRBD2. V was clipped by 3 bases and J by 3 bases; unmatched bases: 29. The CDR3 loop spans 23 amino acids. CDR1 and CDR2 from the germline V gene are KGHSH and LQKENI. CDR3 sequence: CASSPGAGVNWLAGEMAVYEQYF. CDR3 in DNA: TGTGCCAGCTCACCCGGGGCAGGGGTTAATTGGCTAGCGGGAGAGATGGCGGTCTACGAGCAGTACTTC.

This clonotype was counted a few times. This chain joins TRBV5-1 and TRBJ2-3, with 13 bases identical to TRBD2. The CDR3 runs to 21 residues. J was trimmed by 2 bases and V by 3 bases; bases with no gene match: 18. Germline V lookup: CDR1 SGHRS, CDR2 YFSETQ. CDR3 DNA: TGCGCCAGCAGCTCGCGGAGAAGCTATCCCGGGACTAGCGGGAACACAGATACGCAGTATTTT. This encodes CASSSRRSYPGTSGNTDTQYF.

This clonotype was observed many times. The V and J genes are TRBV20-1 and TRBJ2-7, with 8 bases matching TRBD2. Germline V gene data show CDR1 as DFQATT and CDR2 as SNEGSKA (reference sequence). The junction had 7 bases not matched to a gene; V was cut back by 0 bases and J by 3 bases. This CDR3 is built from 15 residues. CDR3: CSARDTQRERYEQYF. CDR3 DNA: TGCAGTGCTAGAGATACCCAGCGGGAGCGCTACGAGCAGTACTTC.

This clonotype was counted ten times or more. V is TRBV6-1 and J is TRBJ1-1; the match to TRBD1 covers 8 bases. CDR1 MNHNS and CDR2 SASEGT come from the germline V gene. This CDR3 comprises 14 residues. V gave up 6 bases and J gave up 8 bases; unmatched junction bases: 11. CDR3 coding DNA: TGTGCCAGCAGGGTGGCAGGGGGCTCTGCCGAAGCTTTCTTT. Protein sequence: CASRVAGGSAEAFF.

In this sample, this clonotype turned up a few times. For the CDR3, the DNA is TGTGCCATCAGTGAGTCACAGGGGAATCAGCCCCAGCATTTT. This sequence encodes CAISESQGNQPQHF. The rearrangement uses TRBV10-3 and TRBJ1-5; 7 bases agree with TRBD1. This CDR3 spans 14 amino acids. With 0 bases clipped from V and 4 bases from J, the junction kept 0 bases outside the gene matches. Germline values: CDR1 ENHRY, CDR2 SYGVKD.

This clonotype was seen many times. The chain links TRBV5-1 to TRBJ1-1, with 7 bases identical to TRBD1. The CDR3 totals 18 residues. With V trimmed by 3 bases and J by 7 bases, 21 bases remained unmatched. Per germline, CDR1 SGHRS and CDR2 YFSETQ. The chain's CDR3 is CASSSEPNPGTDLGEAFF. CDR3 DNA: TGCGCCAGCAGCTCCGAACCCAACCCCGGGACAGATCTTGGTGAAGCTTTCTTT.

CDR3 coding DNA: TGTGCCAGCAGCGTCGCACCCCGGGACTTCGATGAGCAGTTCTTC. Protein sequence: CASSVAPRDFDEQFF. The chain uses TRBV7-2 and TRBJ2-1, with TRBD2 as a possible D gene (6 bases). This CDR3 region has 15 residues. Looked up from germline, CDR1 is SGHTA and CDR2 is FQGNSA. V dropped 5 bases and J dropped 8 bases, with 19 bases sitting between them. Together with reference TRBV7-2 and TRBJ2-1, the CDR3 gives the full variable domain: GAGVSQSPSNKVTEKGKDVELRCDPISGHTALYWYRQSLGQGLEFLIYFQGNSAPDKSGLPSDRFSAERTGGSVSTLTIQRTQQEDSAVYLCASSVAPRDFDEQFFGPGTRLTVL.

V usage is TRBV28 and J usage is TRBJ2-5; the match to TRBD1 covers 8 bases. This CDR3 has 15 residues. Germline loops: CDR1 MDHEN, CDR2 SYDVKM. The trim removed 1 base at V and 4 bases at J, leaving 5 bases unmatched. In DNA, the CDR3 is TGTGCCAGCAGTTTATTACAGGGGGGTGGAGAGACCCAGTACTTC. Translated, it gives CASSLLQGGGETQYF.

To note about this clonotype: Being one base from a much bigger clone, this may be a read error. V is TRBV12-3 or TRBV12-4 and J is TRBJ2-2; no firm D call. The CDR3 consists of 13 residues. The CDR3 region is CVSSLMNTGELFF. As DNA, the CDR3 is TGTGTCAGCAGTTTGATGAACACCGGGGAGCTGTTTTTT.

This clonotype has just a few counts. This chain connects TRBV20-1 to TRBJ2-1, with TRBD2 identical over 11 bases. CDR3 length: 16 residues. Germline CDR1 is DFQATT and CDR2 is SNEGSKA (reference sequence). V lost 1 base and J lost 4; bases outside the gene matches: 6. Written as DNA, the CDR3 is TGCAGTGCTAGAGGTCCCACTAGCGGGAGTTACAATGAGCAGTTCTTC. It yields the protein CSARGPTSGSYNEQFF.

This clonotype was observed a handful of times. This may be a read error: a much more frequent sequence differs by one nucleotide. V gene TRBV12-3 or TRBV12-4 combines with J gene TRBJ2-5, with 13 nucleotides matching TRBD2. Trimming at V came to 6 bases and at J to 4 bases, leaving 5 bases not matched to a gene. This CDR3 contains 15 residues. The CDR3 bases are TGTGCCAGCAGCTCCGGGACTAGCGGGATAGAGACCCAGTACTTC. It translates to CASSSGTSGIETQYF.

This clonotype occurred a few times. The chain carries TRBV20-1 and TRBJ2-1, with D possibly called TRBD1 or TRBD2 (7 bases each). Germline lookup yields CDR1 DFQATT and CDR2 SNEGSKA (reference sequence). The CDR3 consists of 15 residues. Deletions cut 0 bases from V and 7 bases from J, with 16 bases between. The CDR3 reads CSARDPRQGGNEQFF. The CDR3 DNA follows: TGCAGTGCTAGAGATCCTCGGCAGGGGGGGAATGAGCAGTTCTTC.

V and J are TRBV19 and TRBJ1-2, with 12 bases aligning to TRBD1. The CDR3 spans 17 residues. Germline assignment: CDR1 LNHDA and CDR2 SQIVND (reference sequence). V shed 6 bases and J 4 bases; nucleotides not matched to a gene: 12. CDR3: CASSYGTGGLRAYGYTF. CDR3 coding DNA: TGTGCCAGTAGCTACGGGACAGGGGGCCTTCGGGCCTATGGCTACACCTTC. Variable domain in full (rest from reference TRBV19 and TRBJ1-2): DGGITQSPKYLFRKEGQNVTLSCEQNLNHDAMYWYRQDPGQGLRLIYYSQIVNDFQKGDIAEGYSVSREKKESFPLTVTSAQKNPTAFYLCASSYGTGGLRAYGYTFGSGTRLTVV.

A few counts support this clonotype. The chain links TRBV20-1 to TRBJ2-1; no reliable D call. Trimming took 1 base from V and 9 from J, leaving 13 bases between them. The CDR3 sequence is 13 residues long. Per the germline V gene, CDR1 is DFQATT and CDR2 is SNEGSKA (reference sequence). In DNA, the CDR3 is TGCAGTGCTAGAGCCCCCCCACGTAGTGAGCAGTTCTTC. This codes for CSARAPPRSEQFF.

This clonotype was picked up many times. The chain couples TRBV19 to TRBJ2-2; D ambiguous. The CDR3 totals 13 residues. The V gene's germline CDR1 is LNHDA and CDR2 SQIVND (reference sequence). Trimming stripped 7 bases from V and 6 bases from J, with 12 bases between. The CDR3 sequence is CASNPLGSGELFF. The DNA of the CDR3 is TGTGCCAGTAATCCCCTAGGGTCCGGGGAGCTGTTTTTT.

This clonotype was seen a handful of times. Possible read error: a much larger clone is one base away. The chain employs TRBV3-1 and TRBJ2-7; D ambiguous. CDR3 length equals 12 residues. Germline lookup yields CDR1 LGHDT and CDR2 YNNKEL (reference sequence). Trimming took off 1 base at V and 5 bases at J, with 6 bases between the two ends. CDR3 sequence: CASSQGPDEQYF. CDR3 bases: TGTGCCAGCAGCCAAGGCCCGGACGAGCAGTACTTC.

Ten or more counts support this clonotype. The genes are TRBV7-8 and TRBJ2-1; 10 bases align to TRBD2. Losses at the gene ends were 4 bases for V and 10 bases for J; bases not matched to a gene: 7. Germline V gives CDR1 SGHVS, CDR2 FQNEAQ. The CDR3 loop spans 14 amino acids. The DNA of the CDR3 is TGTGCCAGCAGCTGGGGAGCGGGGGGGGAGGAGCAGTTCTTC. Encoded protein: CASSWGAGGEEQFF.

Note on this clonotype: Without the conserved terminal phenylalanine or tryptophan, this CDR3 likely stems from a read error. This chain joins TRBV20-1 and TRBJ2-1; a possible D gene is TRBD1 (5 bases). V was trimmed by 5 bases and J by 3 bases, leaving 11 bases between them. This CDR3 contains 13 residues. Germline values: CDR1 DFQATT, CDR2 SNEGSKA (reference sequence). CDR3 residues: CSAQQGIYNEQFS. The DNA of the CDR3 is TGCAGTGCTCAGCAGGGCATCTACAATGAGCAGTTCTCC.

This clonotype was seen many times. The J gene is TRBJ2-7, the V gene TRBV20-1; D not resolved. Germline V gene sequence: CDR1 DFQATT, CDR2 SNEGSKA (reference sequence). Trimming cost V 6 bases and J 2 bases, with 11 bases left between them. There are 12 residues in the CDR3. The CDR3 spells CSAPVGAYEQYF. DNA of the CDR3: TGCAGTGCCCCCGTTGGAGCCTACGAGCAGTACTTC.

The chain recombines TRBV25-1 with TRBJ2-3; 12 nucleotides match TRBD2. The CDR3 loop spans 16 amino acids. The germline gives CDR1 MGHDK, CDR2 SYGVNS. The J segment lost 2 bases and the V segment lost 7 bases, leaving 7 bases of the junction unmatched. The CDR3 spells CASIASGRAATDTQYF. DNA of the CDR3: TGTGCCAGCATCGCTAGCGGGAGGGCCGCCACAGATACGCAGTATTTT.

This clonotype showed up just a few times. CDR3 sequence reads: CASSRLGVEKLFF. CDR3 in DNA: TGCGCCAGCAGCCGGTTGGGGGTAGAAAAACTGTTTTTT. This chain joins TRBV4-1 and TRBJ1-4, with D possibly TRBD1 on 5 matching bases. Per the germline V gene, CDR1 is MGHRA and CDR2 is YSYEKL. The CDR3 sequence is 13 residues long. Trimming cost V 4 bases and J 8 bases, with 11 bases left between them.

This clonotype appeared many times. The chain recombines TRBV18 with TRBJ2-7, with 11 nucleotides matching TRBD1. Trimming removed 3 bases from V and 3 bases from J; junction bases left unmatched: 4. The CDR3 runs 15 residues. CDR1 and CDR2 from the germline V gene are KGHSH and LQKENI. CDR3 amino acids: CASSPPGQGDYEQYF. The CDR3 region has the DNA TGTGCCAGCTCACCCCCGGGACAGGGGGACTACGAGCAGTACTTC.